This TCR beta chain emerged from a study of cytomegalovirus exposure and HLA in healthy donors. Study in general: The same platform was used for the approximately 120 validation repertoires as for the roughly 700 first-cohort repertoires, as reported in a later analysis.

Whole-study findings and limits: Both high specificity and high sensitivity reportedly marked the classifier's diagnosis of cytomegalovirus status. TCR clusters originating in the first cohort tended to co-occur in the approximately 130 validation repertoires, according to a later analysis. Altogether, more than 150 TCR beta chains were recorded as cytomegalovirus-associated.

CDR1 is SGHNT, CDR2 YYREEE, per germline (reference sequence). The ends were cut back, 1 base at V and 0 bases at J, with 16 bases in the middle. CDR3 length: 17 residues. Remarks on this clone: Its antigen is not known.

The protocol was immunoSEQ multiplex PCR, while the TCRdb copy is restricted to in-frame clones and leaves out a portion. The sample carries roughly 260,000 clones, about 83% recorded once. Sequences were obtained from PBMCs. J is TRBJ2-5 and V is TRBV5-4; possibly TRBD2 for D (6 bases). The clonotype was recovered from a young man in good health and CMV-seronegative. CDR3: CASSLLGRGVNQETQYF. The CDR3 DNA follows: TGTGCCAGCAGCTTGTTAGGGCGCGGGGTGAACCAAGAGACCCAGTACTTC.